The 19 T cell receptor beta chains listed next were all sequenced from one sample in a study of T cell responses to AZD1222 COVID-19 vaccine. Profiling relied on immunoSEQ multiplex PCR, and the TCRdb table lists in-frame clones only, not all of them. The profile shows approximately 130,000 clones, approximately 93% of them singletons. The starting material was peripheral blood, obtained on day 0 of AZD1222 vaccination. These receptors came from an adult in good health.

The rearrangement joins TRBV29-1 to TRBJ2-2; D not certain. CDR1 SQVTM and CDR2 ANQGSEA come from the germline V gene. Trimming cost V 6 bases and J 4 bases, with 6 bases left between them. The CDR3 runs to 11 residues. CDR3 bases: TGCAGCGTCCCTGGCACCGGGGAGCTGTTTTTT. This translates into CSVPGTGELFF.

This clone showed up just a few times. J is TRBJ2-7 and V is TRBV16, with 9 positions matching TRBD1. CDR3 length: 16 amino acids. V lost 1 base, J lost 3 bases, and 7 bases stayed unmatched. Germline CDR1 is KGHSY and CDR2 is FQNENV. The CDR3 DNA reads as TGTGCCAGCAGCCAATGGGGGACAGGGCTGATCTACGAGCAGTACTTC. It specifies CASSQWGTGLIYEQYF. The full variable domain, its missing parts supplied by reference TRBV16 and TRBJ2-7, is GEEVAQTPKHLVRGEGQKAKLYCAPIKGHSYVFWYQQVLKNEFKFLISFQNENVFDETGMPKERFSAKCLPNSPCSLEIQATKLEDSAVYFCASSQWGTGLIYEQYFGPGTRLTVT.

The chain joins TRBV4-2 to TRBJ2-5, with 7 bases aligning to TRBD2. This CDR3 contains 16 residues. J gave up 1 base and V 3 bases, and 8 bases lay outside the gene matches. The V gene's germline CDR1 is LGHNA and CDR2 YNFKEQ. CDR3 coding DNA: TGTGCCAGCAGCCAGGGGCCAGCGGGGCTCCAAGAGACCCAGTACTTC. It encodes CASSQGPAGLQETQYF.

The J gene is TRBJ2-1, the V gene TRBV9; 7 positions match TRBD1. Trimming at V came to 4 bases and at J to 7 bases, leaving 17 bases not matched to a gene. The germline V gene encodes CDR1 SGDLS and CDR2 YYNGEE. CDR3 length: 17 amino acids. This CDR3 reads CASSPLPGQTHRNEQFF. The CDR3 DNA follows: TGTGCCAGCAGCCCCCTACCGGGACAGACCCATCGGAATGAGCAGTTCTTC.

The chain recombines TRBV18 with TRBJ2-7; 10 nucleotides agree with TRBD1. The trim removed 8 bases at V and 5 bases at J, leaving 12 bases unmatched. CDR1 and CDR2 (germline): KGHSH, LQKENI. The CDR3 has 15 amino acids. CDR3 protein: CASTTLGQGGHEQYF. The CDR3 DNA reads as TGTGCCAGCACGACCCTAGGACAGGGGGGCCACGAGCAGTACTTC.

The chain has TRBV5-1 and TRBJ2-5, with a possible D match to TRBD1 (5 bases). Germline lookup yields CDR1 SGHRS and CDR2 YFSETQ. This CDR3 region has 14 residues. The ends were cut back, 4 bases at V and 1 base at J, with 11 bases in the middle. CDR3 DNA: TGCGCCAGCAGCGAACAAGGGGTCCAAGAGACCCAGTACTTC. It yields the protein CASSEQGVQETQYF.

The V call is TRBV9, the J call TRBJ1-6; maybe TRBD1 (5 bases). In germline, CDR1 is SGDLS, CDR2 YYNGEE. V lost 0 bases and J lost 13, with 17 bases in between. The CDR3 length is 15 residues. DNA of the CDR3: TGTGCCAGCAGCGTAGGAAGCGGGATTGGGACGCCCCTCCACTTT. Translating it yields CASSVGSGIGTPLHF.

The chain recombines TRBV14 with TRBJ2-1; 11 bases are shared with TRBD2. Germline loops: CDR1 SGHDN, CDR2 FVKESK. This CDR3 is built from 14 residues. Trimming took 4 bases from V and 7 from J; bases not matched to a gene: 3. The CDR3 here is CASSLGTSGNEQFF. In nucleotides, the CDR3 is TGTGCCAGCAGCCTAGGGACTAGCGGTAATGAGCAGTTCTTC.

This clone was found once. This rearrangement joins TRBV18 to TRBJ1-2; D gene ambiguous. CDR3 length: 13 residues. V dropped 5 bases and J dropped 0 bases, with 7 bases sitting between them. Germline CDR1 is KGHSH and CDR2 is LQKENI. The CDR3 DNA sequence: TGTGCCAGCTCAAAAAACACTAACTATGGCTACACCTTC. Translation gives CASSKNTNYGYTF.

J is TRBJ1-2 and V is TRBV18; no clear D. CDR1 is KGHSH, CDR2 LQKENI, per germline. Trimming stripped 3 bases from V and 3 bases from J, with 14 bases between. This CDR3 contains 15 residues. Here the CDR3 DNA reads TGTGCCAGCTCACCTTCGCCCGGCAGAGACTATGGCTACACCTTC. It specifies CASSPSPGRDYGYTF.

The DNA of the CDR3 is TGTGCCAGCAGCTTAGCGCCCGGGACAGGGCATGGCTACACCTTC. Translated: CASSLAPGTGHGYTF. This chain links TRBV7-2 with TRBJ1-2, with 9 bases lining up with TRBD1. V shed 0 bases, J shed 6 bases, and the junction held 5 bases outside the gene matches. Germline values: CDR1 SGHTA, CDR2 FQGNSA. The CDR3 extends over 15 amino acids.

J is TRBJ1-3 and V is TRBV6-1; D is unclear. The CDR3 spans 14 residues. Looked up from germline, CDR1 is MNHNS and CDR2 is SASEGT. V lost 1 base and J lost 4, with 8 bases in between. The CDR3: CASSEGTVGNTIYF. The CDR3 DNA sequence: TGTGCCAGCAGTGAAGGGACGGTCGGAAACACCATATATTTT.

The J gene is TRBJ2-5, the V gene TRBV5-1; D not resolved. V was trimmed by 0 bases and J by 0 bases, leaving 0 bases between them. Germline V gene lookup returns CDR1 SGHRS and CDR2 YFSETQ. This CDR3 has 12 residues. CDR3 region: CASSLDQETQYF. DNA for the CDR3: TGCGCCAGCAGCTTGGACCAAGAGACCCAGTACTTC.

In this sample, this clone turned up once. V and J are TRBV6-5 and TRBJ1-1; 8 bases align to TRBD1. V was pared by 5 bases and J by 0 bases, with 2 bases of the junction left unmatched. Looked up from germline, CDR1 is MNHEY and CDR2 is SVGAGI. CDR3 length equals 14 residues. The CDR3 protein is CASSPTGVNTEAFF. As DNA, the CDR3 is TGTGCCAGCAGTCCGACAGGGGTGAACACTGAAGCTTTCTTT.

The V and J genes are TRBV19 and TRBJ2-6; 7 bases align to TRBD1. V was pared by 7 bases and J by 0 bases, with 6 bases of the junction left unmatched. The length of the CDR3 is 16 residues. Germline assignment: CDR1 LNHDA and CDR2 SQIVND (reference sequence). CDR3 sequence (DNA): TGTGCCAGTACTCAGGGGGAGAGCTCTGGGGCCAACGTCCTGACTTTC. This encodes CASTQGESSGANVLTF.

CDR3 amino acids: CASSIGTAYIYGYTF. For the CDR3, the DNA is TGTGCCAGCAGCATAGGGACAGCCTATATCTATGGCTACACCTTC. This chain links TRBV7-9 with TRBJ1-2; 7 positions agree with TRBD1. This CDR3 is built from 15 residues. V was pared by 5 bases and J by 4 bases, with 10 bases of the junction left unmatched. The V gene's germline CDR1 is SEHNR and CDR2 FQNEAQ (reference sequence).

This chain uses TRBV5-1 with TRBJ1-1; D remains unclear. In germline, CDR1 is SGHRS, CDR2 YFSETQ. CDR3 size: 15 residues. V lost 0 bases to trimming and J lost 0 bases, with 9 bases between them. The CDR3 region is CASSLGQAVNTEAFF. CDR3 nucleotides: TGCGCCAGCAGCTTGGGGCAGGCGGTGAACACTGAAGCTTTCTTT.

V and J are TRBV10-3 and TRBJ2-1, with 8 bases matching TRBD1. This CDR3 comprises 12 residues. Trimming cost V 10 bases and J 7 bases; bases outside gene matches: 6. Per the germline V gene, CDR1 is ENHRY and CDR2 is SYGVKD. The CDR3 bases are TGTGCCACCTTGACAGGGGTGAATGAGCAGTTCTTC. Its translation: CATLTGVNEQFF.

CDR3 coding DNA: TGTGCCAGCAGCGCGCCGACGCGGGACAGGGGGCATGGCTACACCTTC. It codes for CASSAPTRDRGHGYTF. This chain joins TRBV9 and TRBJ1-2; 12 bases are a match to TRBD1. The CDR3 is made up of 16 amino acids. Germline V gene data show CDR1 as SGDLS and CDR2 as YYNGEE. V lost 3 bases, J lost 6 bases, and 9 bases stayed unmatched.